A selection of T cell receptor beta chains follows, all from one sample in a study of blood T cell repertoires in COVID-19. TCRdb's table, derived via immunoSEQ multiplex PCR, lists solely in-frame clones and lacks some. Of under 200,000 clones listed, more than 65% are singletons. The source material was PBMCs or T cells enriched from blood (not recorded which). The receptors stem from a woman in her 40s with acute COVID-19. Each CDR3 is given with its conserved first and last residue. D genes are given only for firm matches. For some rows the clone size is stated as once, few or many, or as a class when expanded; others skip it.

TGCGCCAGCAGCTTGGAAGCAGGGGGGACCTCCTATGGCTACACCTTC,CASSLEAGGTSYGYTF,TRBV5-1,-,TRBD1,TRBJ1-2
TGTGCCAGTAGTATCAACAGGGGAAATTCACCCCTCCACTTT,CASSINRGNSPLHF,TRBV19,-,TRBD1,TRBJ1-6
TGTGCTAGTGGTTTGGTACTGGGACAGGGATACTCACCCCTCCACTTT,CASGLVLGQGYSPLHF,TRBV12-5,-,TRBD1,TRBJ1-6
TGTGCCAGTAGTCGAGGGAGAGGAGGGCTGGCCTACGAGCAGTACTTC,CASSRGRGGLAYEQYF,TRBV19,few,-,TRBJ2-7
TGTGCCTGGGGACAGGGGACCGGGGAGCTGTTTTTT,CAWGQGTGELFF,TRBV30,-,TRBD1,TRBJ2-2
TGTGCCAGCAGCTTCTCACTAGTGAGCTCCTACGAGCAGTACTTC,CASSFSLVSSYEQYF,TRBV7-9,-,-,TRBJ2-7
TGTGCCAGCTCACCCTTAGATGGCTACACCTTC,CASSPLDGYTF,TRBV18,-,-,TRBJ1-2
TGTGCCAGCAGCCCAGGACAGGGGGGTTATGGCTACACCTTC,CASSPGQGGYGYTF,TRBV7-9,few,TRBD1,TRBJ1-2
TGTGCCAGCAGCTCGACTAGCGGGTATGGCACCGGGGAGCTGTTTTTT,CASSSTSGYGTGELFF,TRBV7-3,-,TRBD2,TRBJ2-2
TGTGCCAGCAGTGGACTAGCGGGAGGTAAAGATACGCAGTATTTT,CASSGLAGGKDTQYF,TRBV2,-,TRBD2,TRBJ2-3
TGTGCCACCAGTGATCAGGTCAGCACAGATACGCAGTATTTT,CATSDQVSTDTQYF,TRBV24-1,-,-,TRBJ2-3
TGTGCCAGCTCATCTGGACAGGGAGAAGTCTACGAGCAGTACTTC,CASSSGQGEVYEQYF,TRBV18,-,TRBD1,TRBJ2-7
TGTGCCAGCAGCTTATGGGAGCGGGAGCATGAGCAGTTCTTC,CASSLWEREHEQFF,TRBV11-3,-,TRBD2,TRBJ2-1
TGTGCCAGCAGCTTAGCAGACTCCACAGATACGCAGTATTTT,CASSLADSTDTQYF,TRBV7-3,-,-,TRBJ2-3
TGTGCCTGGGGCTTTGCTAGCGGGAGCGGTGAGCAGTTCTTC,CAWGFASGSGEQFF,TRBV30,-,TRBD2,TRBJ2-1
TGTGCCAGCAGGCCGGTCTGGGGCGGCTACACCTTC,CASRPVWGGYTF,TRBV12-3/TRBV12-4,-,-,TRBJ1-2
TGTGCCAGCAGCCAATTCACAGGGGAAGACTATGGCTACACCTTC,CASSQFTGEDYGYTF,TRBV3-1/TRBV3-2,-,TRBD1,TRBJ1-2
TGTGCCATCGCTGAACAATTTAGCAAGCAGTACTTC,CAIAEQFSKQYF,TRBV10-3,-,-,TRBJ2-7
TGTGCCAGCAGCCGGACAGGGGAGATGGAGACCCAGTACTTC,CASSRTGEMETQYF,TRBV5-4,-,TRBD1,TRBJ2-5
TGTGCCATCAGTGAGTCAGGGGCCCCTAATTCACCCCTCCACTTT,CAISESGAPNSPLHF,TRBV10-3,-,-,TRBJ1-6
TGCGCCAGCAGCTTCCAGGGTGCGATAAACTATGGCTACACCTTC,CASSFQGAINYGYTF,TRBV5-1,-,-,TRBJ1-2
TGTGCCAGCAGCCCAGAAACTAGCGGGAGGGATGAGCAGTTCTTC,CASSPETSGRDEQFF,TRBV7-3,-,TRBD2,TRBJ2-1
TGTGCCAGCAGTTTAGGAGGCGGGGTCAACACTGAAGCTTTCTTT,CASSLGGGVNTEAFF,TRBV28,-,-,TRBJ1-1
TGTGCCAGCAGCTTACAGGGAGAGCAGTTCTTC,CASSLQGEQFF,TRBV7-6,-,-,TRBJ2-1
TGTGCCAGTAGTATTCTGACAATGGGCAGCAATCAGCCCCAGCATTTT,CASSILTMGSNQPQHF,TRBV19,-,-,TRBJ1-5
TGTGCCAGCAGCCCGGGTAGTAGCAATCAGCCCCAGCATTTT,CASSPGSSNQPQHF,TRBV6-6,few,-,TRBJ1-5
TGTGCCAGCAGTGAAGCACCGCCCCTCGGTGAGCAGTTCTTC,CASSEAPPLGEQFF,TRBV2,-,-,TRBJ2-1
TGTGCCAGCGTGGACCTCGGGAGCACTGAAGCTTTCTTT,CASVDLGSTEAFF,TRBV6-5,-,-,TRBJ1-1
TGTGCCAGCAGCCAAGATTTGGCGGGAGGGCTCTACAATGAGCAGTTCTTC,CASSQDLAGGLYNEQFF,TRBV4-2,-,TRBD2,TRBJ2-1
TGTGCCTGGAGTGCAGGAGGCTTCGGCACCGGGGAGCTGTTTTTT,CAWSAGGFGTGELFF,TRBV30,-,-,TRBJ2-2
TGTGCCACCAGCAGAGATTCGGGAGAGACCCAGTACTTC,CATSRDSGETQYF,TRBV15,few,-,TRBJ2-5
TGTGCCAGCAGTTCACATAGCGGGAGTTTGTCCTACAATGAGCAGTTCTTC,CASSSHSGSLSYNEQFF,TRBV9,-,TRBD2,TRBJ2-1
TGTGCCAGCAGCTTTTCTGCCGGGGAGCTGTTTTTT,CASSFSAGELFF,TRBV11-3,-,-,TRBJ2-2
TGTGCCAGCAGTTACCCGGCGGTCTCCTACAATGAGCAGTTCTTC,CASSYPAVSYNEQFF,TRBV6-6,-,-,TRBJ2-1
TGTGCCAGCAGGTTACAGGGAACTGGAAACACCATATATTTT,CASRLQGTGNTIYF,TRBV11-3,few,-,TRBJ1-3
TGCGCCAGCAGCTCTTTCACAAACACAGATACGCAGTATTTT,CASSSFTNTDTQYF,TRBV5-1,-,-,TRBJ2-3
TGTGCCAGCAGTGAGTCGACAGGGGGCTGGACTGAAGCTTTCTTT,CASSESTGGWTEAFF,TRBV2,-,TRBD1,TRBJ1-1
TGTGCCAGCAGCGCAAGAATAGCGGGAGGGCCGGATGAGCAGTTCTTC,CASSARIAGGPDEQFF,TRBV9,-,TRBD2,TRBJ2-1
TGTGCCAGCAGCCCTGGGACAGGGGCTGGCTACACCTTC,CASSPGTGAGYTF,TRBV11-2,-,TRBD1,TRBJ1-2
TGTGCCAGCTCACGGGGGACAGAAGGACGAAGGTTCTTC,CASSRGTEGRRFF,TRBV18,-,TRBD1,TRBJ2-1
TGTGCCACCAGCAGAGATCTAGGCGGAGGTTCGACCGGGGAGCTGTTTTTT,CATSRDLGGGSTGELFF,TRBV15,-,-,TRBJ2-2
TGTGCCAGCAGCTTTGGTAGCGGGATGAACACAGATACGCAGTATTTT,CASSFGSGMNTDTQYF,TRBV5-4,-,TRBD2,TRBJ2-3
TGTGCCAGCAGCCCCTCCCGACTAGCGATGACCGGGGAGCTGTTTTTT,CASSPSRLAMTGELFF,TRBV6-6,-,TRBD2,TRBJ2-2
TGTGCCTGGAGTGTGCCAGGGGGTAATCAGCCCCAGCATTTT,CAWSVPGGNQPQHF,TRBV30,-,TRBD1,TRBJ1-5
TGTGCCAGCAGCCCCTTGGACAGACAAGAGACCCAGTACTTC,CASSPLDRQETQYF,TRBV3-1/TRBV3-2,-,-,TRBJ2-5
TGTGCCAGCAGCCGAGCCTCCTCGCGAGACACAGATACGCAGTATTTT,CASSRASSRDTDTQYF,TRBV11-3,-,-,TRBJ2-3
TGTGCCAGCAGTTCCTTTCCCCTGAGCTCTGGAAACACCATATATTTT,CASSSFPLSSGNTIYF,TRBV6-6,-,-,TRBJ1-3
TGCGCCAGCAGCTTGGACAGGGTGTCCACTGAAGCTTTCTTT,CASSLDRVSTEAFF,TRBV5-1,-,-,TRBJ1-1
TGTGCCAGCAGCTTGCTCGGGACTAGCAACACCGGGGAGCTGTTTTTT,CASSLLGTSNTGELFF,TRBV11-2,-,TRBD2,TRBJ2-2
TGTGCCAGCAGTCCCGGGACAGGGAGTGCTACGCAGTATTTT,CASSPGTGSATQYF,TRBV6-5,-,TRBD1,TRBJ2-3
TGTGCCAGCAGCCCAACAAGGGGGAGTGAAAAACTGTTTTTT,CASSPTRGSEKLFF,TRBV11-3,-,-,TRBJ1-4
TGTGCCAGTAGTATAGAAGCGACAGGGGTACGACAGCCCCAGCATTTT,CASSIEATGVRQPQHF,TRBV19,-,TRBD1,TRBJ1-5
TGTGCCAGCAGCACCAGAGCGGGCGGGAACACCGGGGAGCTGTTTTTT,CASSTRAGGNTGELFF,TRBV13,-,-,TRBJ2-2
TGTGCCATCGGACTAGCGGGAGCCAATGAGCAGTTCTTC,CAIGLAGANEQFF,TRBV10-3,once,TRBD2,TRBJ2-1
TGTGCCAGCAGAGAGAGACTAGCGGGAAGCTACAATGAGCAGTTCTTC,CASRERLAGSYNEQFF,TRBV2,-,TRBD2,TRBJ2-1
TGTGCCACCAGCAGAGAAGAAGGCGGGAGGGGTTACACCGGGGAGCTGTTTTTT,CATSREEGGRGYTGELFF,TRBV15,-,TRBD2,TRBJ2-2
TGTGCCACCAGTGACCGCTACAGGGACGGCGGCTACACCTTC,CATSDRYRDGGYTF,TRBV24-1,-,-,TRBJ1-2
TGTGCCAGCAGTTTAAACGGTCCGCAGAACACTGAAGCTTTCTTT,CASSLNGPQNTEAFF,TRBV28,once,-,TRBJ1-1
TGTGCCAGCAGCCAGGGACTGAGAACAACAAGCAGTTATGGCTACACCTTC,CASSQGLRTTSSYGYTF,TRBV5-6,-,-,TRBJ1-2